This T cell receptor (beta chain) was captured in a study of T cell responses to AZD1222 COVID-19 vaccine. Some clones are missing from TCRdb's copy, which holds only in-frame ones; the method was immunoSEQ multiplex PCR. The table includes under 150,000 clones, approximately 83% detected once. Per the germline V gene, CDR1 is MNHNS and CDR2 is SASEGT. The CDR3 length is 15 residues. The J segment lost 0 bases and the V segment lost 2 bases, leaving 2 bases of the junction unmatched. The TCR originated in an adult in good health. J is TRBJ2-3 and V is TRBV6-1; 7 positions match TRBD2. The sequenced sample was peripheral blood, obtained on day 0 of AZD1222 vaccination. The CDR3 sequence: CASSEWGGSTDTQYF. CDR3 bases: TGTGCCAGCAGTGAATGGGGGGGGAGCACAGATACGCAGTATTTT.